The present T cell receptor (beta chain) was sequenced within a study of T cell repertoires in cytomegalovirus infection. This clonotype was detected a few times. Antigen specificity is unknown. The CDR3 is 16 amino acids. CDR1 is MDHEN, CDR2 SYDVKM, per germline. Trimming took off 2 bases at V and 10 bases at J, with 18 bases between the two ends. General study findings and limits: Cumulative public TCR beta family frequency identified CMV carriers with the relevant HLA. The response measured ex vivo was dominated by TCR beta clonotypes (HLA-C-restricted and CMV-specific).

One entry per CDR3 protein, called by TCRdb with MiXCR from the reads. The top ten clones hold about two fifths of a sample with some 100,000 distinct CDR3 sequences, 20% to 30% of them seen once. The clonotype comes from a human donor in good health (CMV status not recorded). Some clones in this sample may be carry-over from other donors' samples. Sequenced material: CD8+ T cells from PBMCs. The chain joins TRBV28 to TRBJ1-6; D may be TRBD1 (5 bases). The CDR3 here is CASSLRPLGGYSPLHF. CDR3 in DNA: TGTGCCAGCAGTTTACGTCCGCTTGGGGGGTACTCACCCCTCCACTTT.